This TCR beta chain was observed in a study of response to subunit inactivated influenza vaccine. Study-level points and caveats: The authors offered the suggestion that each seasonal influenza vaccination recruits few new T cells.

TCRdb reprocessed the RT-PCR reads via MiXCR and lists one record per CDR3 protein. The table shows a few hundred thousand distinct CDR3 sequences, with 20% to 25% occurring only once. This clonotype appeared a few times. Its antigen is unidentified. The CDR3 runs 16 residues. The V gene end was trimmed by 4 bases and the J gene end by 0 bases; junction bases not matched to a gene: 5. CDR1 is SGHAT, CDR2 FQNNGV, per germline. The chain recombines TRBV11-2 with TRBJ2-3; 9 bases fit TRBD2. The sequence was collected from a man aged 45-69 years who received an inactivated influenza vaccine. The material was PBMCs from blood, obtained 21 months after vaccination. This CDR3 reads CASSWQLAGSTDTQYF. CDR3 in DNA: TGTGCCAGCAGCTGGCAACTAGCGGGTAGCACAGATACGCAGTATTTT.